This T cell receptor (beta chain) was found in a study of CD8 T cells in ankylosing spondylitis. General study findings and limits: Clones linked to disease were reported to show significant enrichment in matched ankylosing spondylitis synovial fluid. A TCR beta motif made of several highly homologous variants seemed typical of ankylosing spondylitis blood. Researchers report that disease-linked clones proved CD8+ and relatively rare in peripheral blood.

As concerns this clonotype: The antigen remains undetermined.

Quantitative molecular-barcoded 5'-RACE generated the TCR beta libraries. TCRdb processed the 5' RACE reads anew with MiXCR; each CDR3 protein has one entry. The top ten clones hold approximately 0.46% of a sample with 750,000 to 850,000 distinct CDR3 sequences, about 10% of them seen once. Germline CDR1 and CDR2: DFQATT and SNEGSKA (reference sequence). The CDR3 is 15 amino acids. With 0 bases removed from V and 0 bases from J, the gap between germline ends came to 9 bases. The chain joins TRBV20-1 to TRBJ1-3; tentative D call: TRBD1 (5 bases). The clonotype was recovered from a male donor with ankylosing spondylitis. Input material: blood, either unsorted or a sorted T cell fraction (not recorded which). The CDR3 region has the DNA TGCAGTGCTAGAGATTTCGGGGGCTCTGGAAACACCATATATTTT. Its translation: CSARDFGGSGNTIYF.